A selection of T cell receptor beta chains follows, all from one sample in a study of siplizumab effects on memory and regulatory T cells. Only in-frame clones appear in the TCRdb table, and some are missing; sequencing was by immunoSEQ multiplex PCR. Of more than 85,000 clones listed, just over 90% are singletons. Sequencing was carried out using Tregs sorted from blood. The source of these receptors is a human donor in good health. Both conserved end residues are trimmed from each CDR3.

TRBJ2-5	11	TRBV15	ATSRWGEETQY
TRBJ2-1	12	TRBV15	ATSGRGGYNEQF
TRBJ1-2	10	TRBV25-1	ASSEGLRGYT
TRBJ2-2	13	TRBV28	ASSLELGVPGELF
TRBJ1-5	13	TRBV19	ASSLGGGENQPQH
TRBJ1-2	11	TRBV6-5	ASSRDVLWGYT
TRBJ1-2	14	TRBV5-1	ASSPGQGLIGYGYT
TRBJ2-1	13	TRBV11-2	ASSPPGLEGNEQF
TRBJ1-4	12	TRBV2	ASRLQGASEKLF
TRBJ2-7	14	TRBV6-5	ASSYRALAGAREQY
TRBJ2-3	13	TRBV4-1	ASSRVTSFADTQY
TRBJ2-7	11	TRBV28	ASTFGVSPEQY
TRBJ1-5	12	TRBV2	ASSNWGSNQPQH
TRBJ1-2	14	TRBV6-5	ASSYSVRRKGYGYT
TRBJ2-3	12	TRBV15	ATGLAVLTDTQY
TRBJ1-5	14	TRBV28	ASSSLRQGRGQPQH
TRBJ2-3	14	TRBV5-4	ASSLEAGGYADTQY
TRBJ2-5	13	TRBV5-5	ASSLGTSVQETQY
TRBJ2-1	13	TRBV5-4	ASSFLAGSNNEQF
TRBJ2-1	13	TRBV5-1	ASSTGTSGSDEQF
TRBJ1-2	11	TRBV2	ASSPEVFNGYT
TRBJ2-3	17	TRBV5-1	ASSLGGTSGRLATDTQY
TRBJ2-7	13	TRBV15	ATSSGTGVSYEQY
TRBJ2-7	12	TRBV7-8	ASSLEVKGHEQY
TRBJ2-1	12	TRBV6-1	ASQDRYLVGEQF
TRBJ2-7	13	TRBV7-9	ASSLYGGLLREQY
TRBJ2-5	11	TRBV2	ASGYGRQETQY
TRBJ2-2	10	TRBV28	ASSFGTGELF
TRBJ2-1	11	TRBV13	ASSLGLDNEQF
TRBJ2-7	14	TRBV19	AIKRKLAGELYEQY
TRBJ1-1	11	TRBV7-9	ASSPRLNTEAF
TRBJ2-7	9	TRBV7-8	ASSSLWEQY
TRBJ2-1	11	TRBV10-3	AIGWDTYNEQF
TRBJ1-1	9	TRBV29-1	SVGGGTEAF
TRBJ2-7	13	TRBV6-5	ASSYSYISSYEQY
TRBJ1-5	10	TRBV4-1	ASSQTAGPQH
TRBJ2-7	15	TRBV12-5	ASGLDSGQGSSYEQY
TRBJ1-4	13	TRBV12-5	ASGFRQVGNEKLF
TRBJ1-2	11	TRBV6-5	ASRRTGGYGYT
TRBJ2-3	15	TRBV5-1	ASSLGSSGRPTDTQY
TRBJ2-7	12	TRBV28	ASRLQARYYEQY
TRBJ1-4	10	TRBV5-5	ASSLQSEKLF
TRBJ1-2	11	TRBV27	ASSLSGVGGYT
TRBJ2-1	12	TRBV10-2	ASKRATGGNEQF
TRBJ2-5	13	TRBV4-2	ASSQEIRGLETQY
TRBJ2-1	11	TRBV14	ASSQEGSNEQF